These T cell receptor beta chains were read from a single sample in a study of blood T cell repertoires in COVID-19. The method was immunoSEQ multiplex PCR; TCRdb's version includes in-frame clones alone and lacks a portion of them. This table has fewer than 250,000 clones, approximately 82% appearing once. The specimen was peripheral blood. The receptors derive from a woman older than 75 with acute or convalescent COVID-19. Each CDR3 is given with its conserved first and last residue. The D gene is left open where the match is weak. Part of the rows lack a size; the others show once, few, many or a class for expanded clones.

clone_size: .
v_call: TRBV29-1
j_call: TRBJ2-3
d_call: TRBD2
cdr3_nt: TGCAGCGTTGAAGTAGGGCTAAGCGGGGCCAGCACAGATACGCAGTATTTT
cdr3_aa: CSVEVGLSGASTDTQYF

clone_size: .
v_call: TRBV25-1
j_call: TRBJ1-1
d_call: .
cdr3_nt: TGTGCCAGCAGTGACAGGGAGGGCACTGAAGCTTTCTTT
cdr3_aa: CASSDREGTEAFF

clone_size: few
v_call: TRBV5-1
j_call: TRBJ1-5
d_call: .
cdr3_nt: TGCGCCAGCAGCTTGGAGGGGTCAGTCAATCAGCCCCAGCATTTT
cdr3_aa: CASSLEGSVNQPQHF

clone_size: once
v_call: TRBV5-5
j_call: TRBJ1-1
d_call: TRBD1
cdr3_nt: TGTGCCAGCAGCCTCCCGGGACAGGGGGGGGAAGCTTTCTTT
cdr3_aa: CASSLPGQGGEAFF

clone_size: .
v_call: TRBV2
j_call: TRBJ2-5
d_call: TRBD1
cdr3_nt: TGTGCCAGCAGCCGATCGGGGACAGGCCAAGAGACCCAGTACTTC
cdr3_aa: CASSRSGTGQETQYF

clone_size: .
v_call: TRBV7-2
j_call: TRBJ1-1
d_call: .
cdr3_nt: TGTGCCAGCAGCTCCCCTCGGGGGGCTTTGAGCACTGAAGCTTTCTTT
cdr3_aa: CASSSPRGALSTEAFF

clone_size: .
v_call: TRBV30
j_call: TRBJ2-5
d_call: TRBD2
cdr3_nt: TGTGCCTGGACTTACGGGACTAAAGAGACCCAGTACTTC
cdr3_aa: CAWTYGTKETQYF

clone_size: .
v_call: TRBV27
j_call: TRBJ2-1
d_call: .
cdr3_nt: TGTGCCAGCAGTTTGCAGGGAGGCTACAATGAGCAGTTCTTC
cdr3_aa: CASSLQGGYNEQFF

clone_size: .
v_call: TRBV9
j_call: TRBJ2-1
d_call: TRBD2
cdr3_nt: TGTGCCAGCAGCGTAGGAGGAGCGGGAGTTGACAATGAGCAGTTCTTC
cdr3_aa: CASSVGGAGVDNEQFF

clone_size: .
v_call: TRBV6-5
j_call: TRBJ1-5
d_call: TRBD1
cdr3_nt: TGTGCCAGCAGTTACTCGACAGGGATCAATCAGCCCCAGCATTTT
cdr3_aa: CASSYSTGINQPQHF

clone_size: .
v_call: TRBV11-2
j_call: TRBJ1-4
d_call: .
cdr3_nt: TGTGCCAGCGGTCAAGGGGGGGTTGGAAAACTGTTTTTT
cdr3_aa: CASGQGGVGKLFF

clone_size: .
v_call: TRBV18
j_call: TRBJ2-7
d_call: TRBD2
cdr3_nt: TGTGCCAGCTCACAGCGGGAGACCTACGAGCAGTACTTC
cdr3_aa: CASSQRETYEQYF

clone_size: .
v_call: TRBV3-1/TRBV3-2
j_call: TRBJ2-7
d_call: TRBD2
cdr3_nt: TGTGCCAGCAGCCAAGTACTAGCGGGGGGGCCCGTCCACGAGCAGTACTTC
cdr3_aa: CASSQVLAGGPVHEQYF

clone_size: .
v_call: TRBV19
j_call: TRBJ2-7
d_call: .
cdr3_nt: TGTGCCAGTAGTATAACGGGGATCGAGCAGTACTTC
cdr3_aa: CASSITGIEQYF

clone_size: .
v_call: TRBV6-2/TRBV6-3
j_call: TRBJ2-7
d_call: .
cdr3_nt: TGTGCCAGCAGTTTGAGGAGGGCCTACGAGCAGTACTTC
cdr3_aa: CASSLRRAYEQYF

clone_size: .
v_call: TRBV28
j_call: TRBJ2-7
d_call: TRBD2
cdr3_nt: TGTGCCAGCAGTCCAATCCGGGCTAGCGGAACCTACGAGCAGTACTTC
cdr3_aa: CASSPIRASGTYEQYF

clone_size: .
v_call: TRBV1
j_call: TRBJ1-3
d_call: .
cdr3_nt: TGCACCAGCAGCCACGAACACAGGTTAATCTTATCTCTGGTTGGAAACACCATATATTTT
cdr3_aa: CTSSHEHRLILSLVGNTIYF

clone_size: .
v_call: TRBV15
j_call: TRBJ2-3
d_call: .
cdr3_nt: TGTGCCACCAGCAGTGGACGACTAGATGCAGATACGCAGTATTTT
cdr3_aa: CATSSGRLDADTQYF

clone_size: .
v_call: TRBV30
j_call: TRBJ1-1
d_call: .
cdr3_nt: TGTGCCTGGGGGGGGGCATTAGTTGCTTTCTTT
cdr3_aa: CAWGGALVAFF

clone_size: .
v_call: TRBV28
j_call: TRBJ2-1
d_call: TRBD1
cdr3_nt: TGTGCCAGCAGTTTCGTATTGGGACAGGGGGCCGTTGGGGAGCAGTTCTTC
cdr3_aa: CASSFVLGQGAVGEQFF

clone_size: .
v_call: TRBV30
j_call: TRBJ1-6
d_call: .
cdr3_nt: TGTGCCTGGAGTTACTACCGGGGAGAGAGCTCACCCCTCCACTTT
cdr3_aa: CAWSYYRGESSPLHF

clone_size: .
v_call: TRBV2
j_call: TRBJ2-7
d_call: .
cdr3_nt: TGTGCCAGCGACAGACCCAGCTCCTACGAGCAGTACTTC
cdr3_aa: CASDRPSSYEQYF

clone_size: .
v_call: TRBV15
j_call: TRBJ1-4
d_call: .
cdr3_nt: TGTGCCACCTCCAGGGAGGAGGAAAAACTGTTTTTT
cdr3_aa: CATSREEEKLFF

clone_size: once
v_call: TRBV5-1
j_call: TRBJ1-1
d_call: .
cdr3_nt: TGCGCCAGCAGCTTTCAGGGAACTATGAACACTGAAGCTTTCTTT
cdr3_aa: CASSFQGTMNTEAFF

clone_size: .
v_call: TRBV29-1
j_call: TRBJ2-1
d_call: .
cdr3_nt: TGCAGCGTTGAAGGCGGCGGGACCTTGGGGGCCTACAATGAGCAGTTCTTC
cdr3_aa: CSVEGGGTLGAYNEQFF

clone_size: .
v_call: TRBV7-8
j_call: TRBJ1-1
d_call: TRBD1
cdr3_nt: TGTGCCAGCAGCTTACAGGGGGTTGTGAACACTGAAGCTTTCTTT
cdr3_aa: CASSLQGVVNTEAFF

clone_size: .
v_call: TRBV7-2
j_call: TRBJ2-7
d_call: TRBD1
cdr3_nt: TGTGCCAGCAGCTTTGGACAGGTCTACGAGCAGTACTTC
cdr3_aa: CASSFGQVYEQYF

clone_size: .
v_call: TRBV28
j_call: TRBJ1-2
d_call: TRBD1
cdr3_nt: TGTGCCAGCGGTACAATAAATAACAGGGGTAGCTACACCTTC
cdr3_aa: CASGTINNRGSYTF

clone_size: .
v_call: TRBV6-2/TRBV6-3
j_call: TRBJ1-1
d_call: .
cdr3_nt: TGTGCCAGCAGTTGGGGAGAGCCCACTGAAGCTTTCTTT
cdr3_aa: CASSWGEPTEAFF

clone_size: .
v_call: TRBV30
j_call: TRBJ2-5
d_call: TRBD2
cdr3_nt: TGTGCCTGGCCCAGACTAGCCGGAGACTTTCCCGAAGAGACCCAGTACTTC
cdr3_aa: CAWPRLAGDFPEETQYF

clone_size: once
v_call: TRBV11-2
j_call: TRBJ2-7
d_call: TRBD2
cdr3_nt: TGTGCCAGCAGCCAAGGGGAGGGGAGAGCCTACGAGCAGTACTTC
cdr3_aa: CASSQGEGRAYEQYF

clone_size: .
v_call: TRBV18
j_call: TRBJ2-2
d_call: TRBD1
cdr3_nt: TGTGCCAGCTCACCAAAGACAGGGGGCATCGGGGAGCTGTTTTTT
cdr3_aa: CASSPKTGGIGELFF

clone_size: .
v_call: TRBV6-6
j_call: TRBJ2-7
d_call: .
cdr3_nt: TGTGCCAGCAGTTACACCGCGGGCAGGAACATGTACGAGCAGTACTTC
cdr3_aa: CASSYTAGRNMYEQYF

clone_size: .
v_call: TRBV7-5
j_call: TRBJ2-3
d_call: .
cdr3_nt: TGTGTCAGAAGCTCAAGTTCCGGGGGCACAGATACGCAGTATTTT
cdr3_aa: CVRSSSSGGTDTQYF

clone_size: .
v_call: TRBV19
j_call: TRBJ1-5
d_call: .
cdr3_nt: TGTGCCAGTAGTATAGACAGAAATTACAATCAGCCCCAGCATTTT
cdr3_aa: CASSIDRNYNQPQHF

clone_size: .
v_call: TRBV28
j_call: TRBJ1-4
d_call: TRBD1
cdr3_nt: TGTGCCAGCAGTTTAGGGACAGGGTATGAAAAACTGTTTTTT
cdr3_aa: CASSLGTGYEKLFF

clone_size: .
v_call: TRBV5-1
j_call: TRBJ1-6
d_call: .
cdr3_nt: TGCGCCAGCAAAAGAGGCGAAAATTCACCCCTCCACTTT
cdr3_aa: CASKRGENSPLHF

clone_size: .
v_call: TRBV15
j_call: TRBJ1-2
d_call: TRBD1
cdr3_nt: TGTGCCACCAGCAGAGATAAGGTACAGGGGGTTACCTATGGCTACACCTTC
cdr3_aa: CATSRDKVQGVTYGYTF

clone_size: .
v_call: TRBV7-2
j_call: TRBJ2-2
d_call: TRBD1
cdr3_nt: TGTGCCAGCAGCCCAGGGGGAGCAATCCGAGGGACCGGGGAGCTGTTTTTT
cdr3_aa: CASSPGGAIRGTGELFF

clone_size: .
v_call: TRBV28
j_call: TRBJ2-3
d_call: .
cdr3_nt: TGTGCCAGCATATATGATAGCGCCGATACGCAGTATTTT
cdr3_aa: CASIYDSADTQYF

clone_size: .
v_call: TRBV7-2
j_call: TRBJ1-2
d_call: .
cdr3_nt: TGTGCCAGCAACATTAACAGGGTGGGAGGCTACACCTTC
cdr3_aa: CASNINRVGGYTF

clone_size: .
v_call: TRBV6-5
j_call: TRBJ1-6
d_call: .
cdr3_nt: TGTGCCAGCGGCCAGGGGTTAGTCAATTCACCCCTCCACTTT
cdr3_aa: CASGQGLVNSPLHF

clone_size: .
v_call: TRBV6-1
j_call: TRBJ2-2
d_call: .
cdr3_nt: TGTGCCAGCAGTGACGGGAACACCGGGGAGCTGTTTTTT
cdr3_aa: CASSDGNTGELFF

clone_size: .
v_call: TRBV19
j_call: TRBJ2-1
d_call: TRBD2
cdr3_nt: TGTGCCAGTAGTTTGACTAGCGGGTTGTATGAGCAGTTCTTC
cdr3_aa: CASSLTSGLYEQFF

clone_size: .
v_call: TRBV28
j_call: TRBJ1-4
d_call: .
cdr3_nt: TGTGCCAGCAGGGTTCGAGGGGGGGGTGAAAAACTGTTTTTT
cdr3_aa: CASRVRGGGEKLFF

clone_size: .
v_call: TRBV4-3
j_call: TRBJ1-2
d_call: TRBD1
cdr3_nt: TGCGCCAGCAGCCAAGACCCGACAGGGGGCGGTCTCGGCTACACCTTC
cdr3_aa: CASSQDPTGGGLGYTF

clone_size: .
v_call: TRBV27
j_call: TRBJ2-7
d_call: TRBD1
cdr3_nt: TGTGCCAGCGATCCCTCGTTCGGGACAGTCCCCTACGAGCAGTACTTC
cdr3_aa: CASDPSFGTVPYEQYF

clone_size: once
v_call: TRBV3-1/TRBV3-2
j_call: TRBJ2-5
d_call: TRBD1
cdr3_nt: TGTGCCAGCAGCCTAATTACGGAGGACAGGGGTAAATTACGCGGGGAGACCCAGTACTTC
cdr3_aa: CASSLITEDRGKLRGETQYF

clone_size: .
v_call: TRBV6-5
j_call: TRBJ1-2
d_call: .
cdr3_nt: TGTGCCAGCAGTCAACCAACGGACAGCAACTATGGCTACACCTTC
cdr3_aa: CASSQPTDSNYGYTF

clone_size: .
v_call: TRBV19
j_call: TRBJ1-2
d_call: TRBD1
cdr3_nt: TGTGCCAGTAGTACCCGACAGGGGACCAATGGCTACACCTTC
cdr3_aa: CASSTRQGTNGYTF

clone_size: .
v_call: TRBV7-2
j_call: TRBJ2-3
d_call: TRBD2
cdr3_nt: TGTGCCAGCAGCTTGCGATTGGGGGGGTCAGATACGCAGTATTTT
cdr3_aa: CASSLRLGGSDTQYF

clone_size: .
v_call: TRBV19
j_call: TRBJ1-1
d_call: .
cdr3_nt: TGTGCCAGTAGTATAGAGGAGGGGGAGGGAGCTTTCTTT
cdr3_aa: CASSIEEGEGAFF

clone_size: .
v_call: TRBV5-1
j_call: TRBJ2-5
d_call: TRBD2
cdr3_nt: TGCGCCAGCAGCTTGGGGACTAGCGGGCAAGAGACCCAGTACTTC
cdr3_aa: CASSLGTSGQETQYF